What follows is one TCR beta chain and its context. These data originate in a study of T cells after yellow fever vaccination. TCRdb independently ran MiXCR on the 5' RACE reads; one entry per CDR3 protein. The sample lists about 260,000 distinct CDR3 sequences, roughly 13% seen once, with 0.4% to 0.65% in the top ten. This specimen was CD4+ T cells sorted from PBMCs, taken 45 days after the yellow fever booster vaccination. This receptor was identified in a young man who received the YFV17D yellow fever vaccine.

The CDR3 is CASSLGNVPPTTEAFF. CDR3 bases: TGCGCCAGCAGCCTGGGGAATGTCCCCCCTACCACTGAAGCTTTCTTT. This chain connects TRBV5-1 to TRBJ1-1; D remains unclear. With 4 bases removed from V and 4 bases from J, the gap between germline ends came to 20 bases. This CDR3 comprises 16 residues. Germline V gene data show CDR1 as SGHRS and CDR2 as YFSETQ.